These 2 T cell receptor beta chains came from one sample sequenced in a study of blood T cell repertoires in COVID-19 (dated by TCRdb to 2020 to 2022). The library relied on the immunoSEQ multiplex PCR assay. Entries here come from immuneACCESS through TCRdb and include only in-frame sequences with V and J called. Some clones fail to appear in such tables; in the studies checked, an unresolved V gene covers under half of the shortfall, and the cause of the remainder is unknown. This sample holds about 150,000 clones; roughly 84% were observed only once. Of the sample, less than 10% is held by the ten largest clones. The sequenced material came from peripheral blood. Source of these receptors: a woman aged 55-69 years with COVID-19, enrolled during active disease.

V and J are TRBV6-6 and TRBJ1-1; D possibly corresponds to TRBD1 (6 bases). Germline CDR1 and CDR2: MNHNY and SVGAGI (reference sequence). This CDR3 comprises 11 residues. The V end lost 5 bases, the J end lost 7 bases, and 8 bases lay between the germline ends. The CDR3 here is CASSRTDEAFF. Here the CDR3 DNA reads TGTGCCAGCAGTAGGACAGATGAAGCTTTCTTT.

The rearrangement links TRBV5-6 to TRBJ1-1, with TRBD1 as a possible D gene (6 bases). The V and J ends lost 5 bases and 4 bases respectively, with 18 bases between them. In germline, CDR1 is SGHDT, CDR2 YYEEEE. This CDR3 region has 15 residues. The chain's CDR3 is CASRATGLGLTEAFF. CDR3 nucleotide sequence: TGTGCCAGCAGAGCTACAGGGTTGGGGCTCACTGAAGCTTTCTTT.